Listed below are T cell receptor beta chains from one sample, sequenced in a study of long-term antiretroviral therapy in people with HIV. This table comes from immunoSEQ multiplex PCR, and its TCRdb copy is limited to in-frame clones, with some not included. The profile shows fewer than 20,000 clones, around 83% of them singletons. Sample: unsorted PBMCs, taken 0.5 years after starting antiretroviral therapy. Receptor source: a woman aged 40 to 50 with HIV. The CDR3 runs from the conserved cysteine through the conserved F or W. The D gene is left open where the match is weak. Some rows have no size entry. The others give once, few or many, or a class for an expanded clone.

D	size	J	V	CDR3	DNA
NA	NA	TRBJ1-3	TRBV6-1	CASGTGNTIYF	TGTGCCAGCGGGACTGGAAACACCATATATTTT
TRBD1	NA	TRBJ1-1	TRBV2	CASSWTGDNTEAFF	TGTGCCAGCAGCTGGACAGGGGACAACACTGAAGCTTTCTTT
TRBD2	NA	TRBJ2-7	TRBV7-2	CASSLPAGTFWEQYF	TGTGCCAGCAGCTTACCAGCGGGGACTTTCTGGGAGCAGTACTTC
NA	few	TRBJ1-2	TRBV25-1	CASRFGYGYTF	TGTGCCAGCAGGTTCGGCTATGGCTACACCTTC
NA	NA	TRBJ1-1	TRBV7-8	CASRADLGTEAFF	TGTGCCAGCAGGGCCGACCTGGGGACTGAAGCTTTCTTT
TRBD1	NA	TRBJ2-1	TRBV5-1	CASSSDDRVQFF	TGCGCCAGCAGCTCCGACGACAGGGTTCAGTTCTTC
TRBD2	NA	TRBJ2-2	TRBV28	CASRISGPSNTGELFF	TGTGCCAGCAGGATTAGCGGGCCATCGAACACCGGGGAGCTGTTTTTT
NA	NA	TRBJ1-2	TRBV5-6	CASSLPGVGYTF	TGTGCCAGCAGCTTGCCCGGGGTTGGCTACACCTTC
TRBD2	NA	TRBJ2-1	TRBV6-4	CASSKTSGAGRNEQFF	TGTGCCAGCAGCAAGACTAGCGGGGCGGGAAGGAATGAGCAGTTCTTC
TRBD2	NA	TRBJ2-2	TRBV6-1	CASSEPGGLLGELFF	TGTGCCAGCAGTGAACCGGGGGGTCTGCTCGGGGAGCTGTTTTTT
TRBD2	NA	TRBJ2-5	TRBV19	CASSRLSGRILQETQYF	TGTGCCAGTAGTAGGCTTAGCGGGAGGATCCTTCAAGAGACCCAGTACTTC
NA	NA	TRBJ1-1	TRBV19	CASIKKRGDTEAFF	TGTGCCAGTATCAAAAAAAGGGGGGACACTGAAGCTTTCTTT
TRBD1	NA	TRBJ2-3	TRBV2	CASSESGTGGALYF	TGTGCCAGCAGTGAATCTGGGACAGGGGGCGCGTTGTATTTT
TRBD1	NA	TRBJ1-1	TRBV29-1	CSGGTGGTEAFF	TGCAGCGGGGGGACAGGGGGCACTGAAGCTTTCTTT
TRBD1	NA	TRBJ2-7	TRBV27	CASSLFLPGQGYEQYF	TGTGCCAGCAGTTTATTCCTACCGGGACAGGGTTACGAGCAGTACTTC
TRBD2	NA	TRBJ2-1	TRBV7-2	CASSRIAGGSYNEQFF	TGTGCCAGCAGCCGCATAGCGGGGGGCTCCTACAATGAGCAGTTCTTC
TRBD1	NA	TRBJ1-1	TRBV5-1	CASSLGQDTEAFF	TGCGCCAGCAGTTTGGGACAGGACACTGAAGCTTTCTTT
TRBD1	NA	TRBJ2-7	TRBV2	CASRDRGSYEQYF	TGTGCCAGCAGGGACAGGGGCTCCTACGAGCAGTACTTC
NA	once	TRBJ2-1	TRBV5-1	CASSPGSEGSEQFF	TGCGCCAGCAGCCCGGGATCCGAGGGCTCCGAGCAGTTCTTC
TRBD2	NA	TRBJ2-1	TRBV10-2	CASSVLAGGSNEQFF	TGCGCCAGCAGTGTATTAGCGGGAGGCTCCAATGAGCAGTTCTTC
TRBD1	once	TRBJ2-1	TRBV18	CASSPRQGDEQFF	TGTGCCAGCTCACCACGTCAGGGGGACGAGCAGTTCTTC
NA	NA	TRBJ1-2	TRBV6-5	CASSSARVGGPYGYTF	TGTGCCAGCAGTTCGGCCAGGGTAGGAGGCCCCTATGGCTACACCTTC
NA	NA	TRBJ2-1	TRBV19	CASSTTPRLYSYNEQFF	TGTGCCAGTAGTACGACCCCTAGACTATACTCCTACAATGAGCAGTTCTTC
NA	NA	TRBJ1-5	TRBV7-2	CASSSRGGGQPQHF	TGTGCCAGCAGCTCAAGGGGGGGAGGGCAGCCCCAGCATTTT
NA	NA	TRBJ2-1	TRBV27	CASSPRLTTEYNEQFF	TGTGCCAGCAGTCCAAGGCTAACGACAGAATACAATGAGCAGTTCTTC
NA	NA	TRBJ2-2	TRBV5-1	CASSWADGANTGELFF	TGCGCCAGCAGCTGGGCGGACGGGGCGAACACCGGGGAGCTGTTTTTT
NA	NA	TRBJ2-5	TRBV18	CASSHQGTQETQYF	TGTGCCAGCTCACACCAGGGGACTCAAGAGACCCAGTACTTC
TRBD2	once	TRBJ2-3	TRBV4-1	CASSQESSGTSGSDTQYF	TGCGCCAGCAGCCAGGAAAGTTCCGGGACTAGCGGGAGCGATACGCAGTATTTT
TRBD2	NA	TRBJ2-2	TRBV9	CASSALILAGTGELFF	TGTGCCAGCAGCGCCCTCATTCTAGCGGGAACCGGGGAGCTGTTTTTT
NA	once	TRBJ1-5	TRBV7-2	CASSSRSGQKNQPQHF	TGTGCCAGCAGCTCCCGAAGTGGACAGAAGAATCAGCCCCAGCATTTT
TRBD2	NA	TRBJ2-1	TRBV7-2	CASASGNEQFF	TGTGCCAGCGCTAGCGGGAATGAGCAGTTCTTC
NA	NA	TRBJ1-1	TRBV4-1	CASSQRQVLDTEAFF	TGCGCCAGCAGCCAACGACAGGTCCTTGACACTGAAGCTTTCTTT
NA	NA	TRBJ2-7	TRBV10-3	CAIDEQYF	TGTGCCATCGACGAGCAGTACTTC
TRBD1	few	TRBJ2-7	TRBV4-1	CASSQDFGRGPQISYEQYF	TGCGCCAGCAGCCAAGATTTCGGCAGGGGGCCCCAAATCTCCTACGAGCAGTACTTC
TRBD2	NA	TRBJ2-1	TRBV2	CASSEGAGAYNEQFF	TGTGCCAGCAGTGAAGGAGCGGGAGCCTACAATGAGCAGTTCTTC
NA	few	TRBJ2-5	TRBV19	CASSIRYPPRETQYF	TGTGCCAGTAGTATTCGGTACCCCCCACGGGAGACCCAGTACTTC
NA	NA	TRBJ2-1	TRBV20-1	CSARTYNEQFF	TGCAGTGCTAGGACTTACAATGAGCAGTTCTTC
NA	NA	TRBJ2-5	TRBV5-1	CASSLESQLQETQYF	TGCGCCAGCAGCTTGGAATCTCAGCTCCAAGAGACCCAGTACTTC
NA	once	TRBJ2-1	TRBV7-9	CASSALASGEQFF	TGTGCCAGCAGCGCTCTAGCGAGCGGTGAGCAGTTCTTC
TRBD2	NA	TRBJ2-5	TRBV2	CASMAGGGETQYF	TGTGCCAGCATGGCGGGAGGGGGGGAGACCCAGTACTTC
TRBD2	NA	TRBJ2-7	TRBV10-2	CASHPGGVNEQYF	TGCGCCAGCCACCCGGGGGGGGTAAACGAGCAGTACTTC
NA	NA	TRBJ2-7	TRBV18	CASSPSGTYEQYF	TGTGCCAGCTCACCCAGCGGCACCTACGAGCAGTACTTC
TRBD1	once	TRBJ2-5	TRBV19	CASSSGGYETQYF	TGTGCCAGTAGTTCAGGGGGCTACGAGACCCAGTACTTC
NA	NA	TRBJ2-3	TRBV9	CASSARLALTDTQYF	TGTGCCAGCAGTGCCCGGCTAGCGCTCACAGATACGCAGTATTTT
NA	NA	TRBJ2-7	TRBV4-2	CASSQPGLPSYEQYF	TGTGCCAGCAGCCAACCGGGACTCCCCTCCTACGAGCAGTACTTC
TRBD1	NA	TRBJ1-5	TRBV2	CASGPTGGEDQPQHF	TGTGCCAGCGGACCGACAGGGGGCGAAGATCAGCCCCAGCATTTT
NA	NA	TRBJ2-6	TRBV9	CASSGSKRDSGANVLTF	TGTGCCAGCAGCGGTAGCAAACGGGACTCTGGGGCCAACGTCCTGACTTTC
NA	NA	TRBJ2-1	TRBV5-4	CASSLARLGSSYNEQFF	TGTGCCAGCAGCTTGGCCCGTCTCGGGAGCTCCTACAATGAGCAGTTCTTC
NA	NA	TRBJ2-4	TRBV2	CASSALGKPTRNIQYF	TGTGCCAGCAGTGCCCTGGGAAAACCGACAAGAAACATTCAGTACTTC
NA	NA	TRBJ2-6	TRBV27	CASSPFVSNVLTF	TGTGCCAGCAGTCCCTTCGTATCCAACGTCCTGACTTTC
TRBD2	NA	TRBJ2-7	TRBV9	CASSVGEGEVYEQYF	TGTGCCAGCAGCGTAGGGGAGGGAGAAGTCTACGAGCAGTACTTC
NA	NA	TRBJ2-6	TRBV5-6	CASSWQGLAGANVLTF	TGTGCCAGCAGCTGGCAGGGGTTAGCTGGGGCCAACGTCCTGACTTTC
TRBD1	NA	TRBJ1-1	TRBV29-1	CSVPGQGEAFF	TGCAGCGTTCCCGGACAGGGGGAAGCTTTCTTT
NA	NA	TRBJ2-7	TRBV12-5	CASGNGRTLPYEQYF	TGTGCTAGTGGGAACGGACGGACGCTCCCCTACGAGCAGTACTTC
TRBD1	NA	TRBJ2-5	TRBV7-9	CASSLSGGRLETQYF	TGTGCCAGCAGCTTATCAGGGGGCAGGTTGGAGACCCAGTACTTC
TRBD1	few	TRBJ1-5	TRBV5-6	CASSSGQATADQPQHF	TGTGCCAGCAGCTCGGGACAGGCGACAGCTGATCAGCCCCAGCATTTT
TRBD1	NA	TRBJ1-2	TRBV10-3	CAISESSLDRDYGYTF	TGTGCCATCAGTGAGTCGAGCCTCGACAGGGACTATGGCTACACCTTC
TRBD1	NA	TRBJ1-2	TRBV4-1	CASSATGGAAYGYTF	TGCGCCAGCAGCGCGACAGGGGGCGCGGCCTATGGCTACACCTTC
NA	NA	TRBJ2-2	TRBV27	CASSLIANTGELFF	TGTGCCAGCAGTTTAATCGCGAACACCGGGGAGCTGTTTTTT